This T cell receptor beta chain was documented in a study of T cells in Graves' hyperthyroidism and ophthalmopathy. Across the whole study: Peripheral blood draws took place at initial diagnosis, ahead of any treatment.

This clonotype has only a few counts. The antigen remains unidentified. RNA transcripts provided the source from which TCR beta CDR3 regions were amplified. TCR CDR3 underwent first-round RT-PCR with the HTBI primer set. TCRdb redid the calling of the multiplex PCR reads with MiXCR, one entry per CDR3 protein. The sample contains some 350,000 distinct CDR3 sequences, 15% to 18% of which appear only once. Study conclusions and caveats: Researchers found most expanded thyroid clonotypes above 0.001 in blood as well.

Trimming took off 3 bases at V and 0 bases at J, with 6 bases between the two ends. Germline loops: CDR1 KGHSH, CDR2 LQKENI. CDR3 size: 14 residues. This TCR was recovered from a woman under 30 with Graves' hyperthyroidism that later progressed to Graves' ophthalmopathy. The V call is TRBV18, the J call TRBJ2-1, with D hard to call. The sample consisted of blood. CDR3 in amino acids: CASSPWDSYNEQFF. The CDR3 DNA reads TGTGCCAGCTCACCGTGGGACTCCTACAATGAGCAGTTCTTC.